What follows describes a single T cell receptor beta chain. CDR1 is MNHEY and CDR2 is SVGAGI in the germline V gene. There are 12 residues in the CDR3. The J segment lost 4 bases and the V segment lost 5 bases, leaving 0 bases of the junction unmatched. These data come from a study of T cell changes during pregnancy in multiple sclerosis. The method was immunoSEQ multiplex PCR; TCRdb's version includes in-frame clones alone and lacks a portion of them. In the table there are 65,000 or so clones, about 90% of which are singletons. The rearrangement links TRBV6-5 to TRBJ1-1; TRBD1 agrees at 8 bases. This TCR was sampled from a female donor in good health, enrolled as a control in a pregnancy study. The source material was peripheral blood, sampled in the second trimester of pregnancy. DNA for the CDR3: TGTGCCAGCAGTACAGGGGGCACTGAAGCTTTCTTT. It is translated as CASSTGGTEAFF.